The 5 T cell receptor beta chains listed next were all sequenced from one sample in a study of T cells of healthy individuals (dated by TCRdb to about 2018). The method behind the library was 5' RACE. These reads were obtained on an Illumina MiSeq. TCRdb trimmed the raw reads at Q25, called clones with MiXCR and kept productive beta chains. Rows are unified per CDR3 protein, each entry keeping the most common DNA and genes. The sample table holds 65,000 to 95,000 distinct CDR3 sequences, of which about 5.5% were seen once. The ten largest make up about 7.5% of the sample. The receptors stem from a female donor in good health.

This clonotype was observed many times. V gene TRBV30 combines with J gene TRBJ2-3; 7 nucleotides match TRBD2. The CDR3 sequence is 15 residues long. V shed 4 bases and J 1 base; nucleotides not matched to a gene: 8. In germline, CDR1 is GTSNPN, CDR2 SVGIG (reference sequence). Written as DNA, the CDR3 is TGTGCCTGGACCAGGACTAGAAGCGGCACAGATACGCAGTATTTT. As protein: CAWTRTRSGTDTQYF.

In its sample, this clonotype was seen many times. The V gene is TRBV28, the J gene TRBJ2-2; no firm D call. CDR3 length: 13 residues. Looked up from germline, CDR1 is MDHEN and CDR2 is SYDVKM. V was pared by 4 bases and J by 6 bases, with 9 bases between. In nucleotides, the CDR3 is TGTGCCAGCAGTTGGGCAGGATCCGGGGAGCTGTTTTTT. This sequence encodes CASSWAGSGELFF.

The DNA for the CDR3 is TGTGCCAGCCCGGACGTACGGACAGATACGCAGTATTTT. This codes for CASPDVRTDTQYF. This chain joins TRBV28 and TRBJ2-3; D gene uncertain. CDR1 is MDHEN and CDR2 is SYDVKM in the germline V gene. The CDR3 covers 13 residues. V gave up 8 bases and J gave up 3 bases, with 12 bases separating them.

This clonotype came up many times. DNA for the CDR3: TGTGCCAGCAGCGTACCGGGACAAGTCTCTGGGGCCAACGTCCTGACTTTC. This sequence encodes CASSVPGQVSGANVLTF. J is TRBJ2-6 and V is TRBV9, with D possibly TRBD1 on 6 matching bases. The CDR3 extends over 17 amino acids. V lost 1 base to trimming and J lost 0 bases, with 11 bases between them. The germline CDR1 and CDR2 sequences are SGDLS and YYNGEE.

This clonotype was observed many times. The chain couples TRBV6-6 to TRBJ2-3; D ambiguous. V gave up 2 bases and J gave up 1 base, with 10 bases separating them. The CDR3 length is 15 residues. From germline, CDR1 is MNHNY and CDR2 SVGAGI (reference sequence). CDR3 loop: CASSYGGSRTDTQYF. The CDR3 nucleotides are TGTGCCAGCAGTTACGGTGGTAGCCGCACAGATACGCAGTATTTT.